This TCR beta chain comes out of a study of beta chain features in type 1 diabetes. Study results and caveats: In every one of the four CD4+ subsets, TCRB CDR3s were moderately but significantly shorter in Type 1 diabetes patients. Whether HLA type affects TCRB rearrangement stayed undetermined in the present work. Cells carrying high TCR expression could end up over-represented when cDNA is sequenced.

In this sample, this clone turned up a few times. What it recognizes is unknown. Each of the sorted populations had a purity greater than 95%. Expressed TCRB transcripts got sequenced, as all isolated RNA was reverse transcribed. TCRdb keeps only in-frame clones here, not all; method: immunoSEQ multiplex PCR. This table has hundreds of thousands of clones, about an eighth appearing once. The CDR3 spans 18 residues. Per germline, CDR1 MGHRA and CDR2 YSYEKL. V lost 4 bases to trimming and J lost 6 bases, with 25 bases between them. V and J are TRBV4-1 and TRBJ1-5; tentatively, D is TRBD1 (6 bases). This receptor was obtained from a man aged 18 to 30 with type 1 diabetes. Sequenced input: naive CD4+ T cells from blood. CDR3 nucleotides: TGCGCCAGCAGCCGGTCGGGACAAAATCTAGTGTTCGGTCAGCCCCAGCATTTT. Protein sequence: CASSRSGQNLVFGQPQHF.